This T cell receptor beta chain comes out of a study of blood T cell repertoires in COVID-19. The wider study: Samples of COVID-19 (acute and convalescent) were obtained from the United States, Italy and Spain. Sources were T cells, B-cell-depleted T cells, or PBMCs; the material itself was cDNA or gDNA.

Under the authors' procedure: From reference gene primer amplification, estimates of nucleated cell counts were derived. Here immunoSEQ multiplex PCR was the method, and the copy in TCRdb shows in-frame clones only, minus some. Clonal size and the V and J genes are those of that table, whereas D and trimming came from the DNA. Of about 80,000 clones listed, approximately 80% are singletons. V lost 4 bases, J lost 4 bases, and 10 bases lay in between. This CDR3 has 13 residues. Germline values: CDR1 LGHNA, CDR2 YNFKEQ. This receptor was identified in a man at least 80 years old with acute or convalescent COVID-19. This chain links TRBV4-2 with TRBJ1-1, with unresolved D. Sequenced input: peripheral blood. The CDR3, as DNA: TGTGCCAGCAGCCTCCCGGAGAGCACTGAAGCTTTCTTT. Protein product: CASSLPESTEAFF.